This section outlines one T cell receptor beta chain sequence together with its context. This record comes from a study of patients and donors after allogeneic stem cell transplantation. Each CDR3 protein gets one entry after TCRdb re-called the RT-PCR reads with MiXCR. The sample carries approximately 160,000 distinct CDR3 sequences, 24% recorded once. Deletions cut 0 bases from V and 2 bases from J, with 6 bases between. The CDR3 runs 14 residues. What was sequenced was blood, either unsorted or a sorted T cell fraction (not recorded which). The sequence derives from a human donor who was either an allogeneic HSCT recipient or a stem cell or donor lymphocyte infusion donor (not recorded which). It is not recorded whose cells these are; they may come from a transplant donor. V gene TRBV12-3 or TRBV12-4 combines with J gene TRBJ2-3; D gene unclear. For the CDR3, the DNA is TGTGCCAGCAGTTTAGCTGCCGTCACAGATACGCAGTATTTT. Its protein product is CASSLAAVTDTQYF.